Shown below are 5 T cell receptor beta chains from a single sample sequenced in a study of blood T cells in healthy people across ages (dated by TCRdb to between 2014 and 2017). The method was 5' RACE. Reads for this sample came from an Illumina HiSeq 2500. The second PCR ran for about 7 to 11 cycles and used a J-beta primer mix along with a sample-barcoded 5' primer. Clones were called with MiXCR by TCRdb after fastp trimmed the public reads at Q25, and only in-frame beta chains were retained. All rows with the same CDR3 protein become a single entry with the most common DNA and genes. Counted in this sample were about 580,000 distinct CDR3 sequences; roughly 48% of them appeared once. The leading ten clones occupy around 23% of the sample. Specimen: blood. The receptors here all came from a man older than 75 in good health.

Details on this clonotype: The conserved phenylalanine or tryptophan is not found at the CDR3 terminus, so this likely reflects a read error. V usage is TRBV11-2 and J usage is TRBJ1-2; no definite D call. Germline-derived CDR1 and CDR2 are SGHAT and FQNNGV. The germline V and J ends were trimmed by 1 base and 3 bases, with 12 bases remaining between them. This CDR3 is 15 amino acids long. CDR3 protein: CASSLALGGDYGYTL. DNA for the CDR3: TGTGCCAGCAGCTTAGCACTGGGCGGCGACTATGGCTACACCCTC.

This clonotype has ten or more counts. The chain has TRBV7-3 and TRBJ2-5; TRBD1 aligns across 7 bases. Germline CDR1 SGHTA, CDR2 FQGTGA. Trimming removed 5 bases from V and 2 bases from J; junction bases left unmatched: 2. The CDR3 extends over 13 amino acids. CDR3 bases: TGTGCCAGCAGCCGGGGACAGCAAGAGACCCAGTACTTC. Protein sequence: CASSRGQQETQYF.

This clonotype was detected only a few times. The chain joins TRBV6-6 to TRBJ1-2; tentatively, D is TRBD1 (6 bases). The CDR3 loop spans 16 amino acids. CDR1 MNHNY and CDR2 SVGAGI come from the germline V gene (reference sequence). With 2 bases removed from V and 4 bases from J, the gap between germline ends came to 17 bases. This CDR3 is CASSYGTPEQGYGYTF. CDR3 bases: TGTGCCAGCAGTTACGGTACCCCTGAACAGGGCTATGGCTACACCTTC.

The rearrangement uses TRBV20-1 and TRBJ2-5, with TRBD2 as a possible D gene (5 bases). V was cut by 5 bases and J by 1 base, with 11 bases left in between. The CDR3 runs to 13 residues. Germline-derived CDR1 and CDR2 are DFQATT and SNEGSKA (reference sequence). CDR3 in DNA: TGCAGTGCTCCTAAGGACTTCCAAGAGACCCAGTACTTC. Amino acids: CSAPKDFQETQYF.

This chain uses TRBV10-3 with TRBJ2-7; D not resolved. CDR3 length: 13 residues. V was cut by 0 bases and J by 5 bases, with 8 bases left in between. Germline lookup yields CDR1 ENHRY and CDR2 SYGVKD. This CDR3 is CAISESLGHEQYF. The CDR3 DNA is TGTGCCATCAGTGAGTCGTTAGGGCACGAGCAGTACTTC.